These 23 T cell receptor beta chains share one sample of origin, sequenced in a study of T cell responses to AZD1222 COVID-19 vaccine. The repertoire was sequenced with immunoSEQ multiplex PCR; TCRdb's copy has only in-frame clones and lacks some. The sample lists about 160,000 clones, about 90% occurring once. Sequencing was performed on peripheral blood, taken 28 days after the second AZD1222 dose. Receptors were obtained from an adult who received the AZD1222 COVID-19 vaccine.

About this clone itself: Germline and junction disagree at one end, which may indicate a read error. This chain joins TRBV7-7 and TRBJ2-7; the match to TRBD1 covers 10 bases. The germline V gene has CDR1 SSHAT and CDR2 FNYEAQ (reference sequence). This CDR3 has 15 residues. The CDR3 nucleotides read TGTGCTAGCAGCCCAGGGACAGGGGCTGCCTACGAGCAGTACTTC. It codes for CASSPGTGAAYEQYF.

The rearrangement uses TRBV15 and TRBJ1-1, with 9 positions matching TRBD1. The CDR3 is 18 amino acids. Germline CDR1 LNHNV, CDR2 YYDKDF (reference sequence). The trim removed 3 bases at V and 2 bases at J, leaving 13 bases unmatched. CDR3 amino acids: CATSSLIQGQGKNTEAFF. The CDR3 nucleotides read TGTGCCACCAGCAGCCTTATACAGGGACAGGGTAAAAACACTGAAGCTTTCTTT.

The chain has TRBV5-1 and TRBJ2-1; D possibly corresponds to TRBD1 (6 bases). V lost 2 bases to trimming and J lost 0 bases, with 12 bases between them. This CDR3 contains 16 residues. Germline V gene data show CDR1 as SGHRS and CDR2 as YFSETQ. The CDR3 coding sequence is TGCGCCAGCAGCTTAGAGGGGGTCCCCTCCTACAATGAGCAGTTCTTC. It encodes CASSLEGVPSYNEQFF. Full variable domain (missing parts from reference TRBV5-1 and TRBJ2-1): KAGVTQTPRYLIKTRGQQVTLSCSPISGHRSVSWYQQTPGQGLQFLFEYFSETQRNKGNFPGRFSGRQFSNSRSEMNVSTLELGDSALYLCASSLEGVPSYNEQFFGPGTRLTVL.

This rearrangement joins TRBV19 to TRBJ1-5; weak D call: TRBD1 (6 bases). Germline V CDR1 and CDR2: LNHDA, SQIVND (reference sequence). Trimming removed 3 bases from V and 0 bases from J, with 9 bases in between. The CDR3 spans 15 residues. The CDR3 is CASSMGQASNQPQHF. The CDR3 DNA is TGTGCCAGTAGTATGGGACAAGCTAGCAATCAGCCCCAGCATTTT. Full variable domain (missing parts from reference TRBV19 and TRBJ1-5): DGGITQSPKYLFRKEGQNVTLSCEQNLNHDAMYWYRQDPGQGLRLIYYSQIVNDFQKGDIAEGYSVSREKKESFPLTVTSAQKNPTAFYLCASSMGQASNQPQHFGDGTRLSIL.

The chain combines TRBV29-1 with TRBJ1-1; no clear D. V was clipped by 2 bases and J by 1 base, with 2 bases between them. CDR1 is SQVTM, CDR2 ANQGSEA, per germline. This CDR3 comprises 11 residues. This chain's CDR3 is CSVEQNTEAFF. DNA for the CDR3: TGCAGCGTTGAACAGAACACTGAAGCTTTCTTT.

The rearrangement links TRBV19 to TRBJ2-2; 9 bases match TRBD1. Germline V gene sequence: CDR1 LNHDA, CDR2 SQIVND (reference sequence). V lost 5 bases to trimming and J lost 6 bases; unmatched junction nucleotides: 10. The CDR3 sequence is 16 residues long. The CDR3 region is CASSLWGQGGPGELFF. CDR3 in DNA: TGTGCCAGTAGTCTCTGGGGACAGGGCGGTCCCGGGGAGCTGTTTTTT.

This clone was detected a few times. V and J are TRBV19 and TRBJ1-6; 9 bases match TRBD1. There are 15 residues in the CDR3. The junction had 7 bases not matched to a gene; V was cut back by 3 bases and J by 10 bases. Germline lookup yields CDR1 LNHDA and CDR2 SQIVND (reference sequence). CDR3: CASSILGTGPSPLHF. The DNA for the CDR3 is TGTGCCAGTAGTATTTTGGGGACAGGGCCCTCACCCCTCCACTTT. The full variable domain, its missing parts supplied by reference TRBV19 and TRBJ1-6, is DGGITQSPKYLFRKEGQNVTLSCEQNLNHDAMYWYRQDPGQGLRLIYYSQIVNDFQKGDIAEGYSVSREKKESFPLTVTSAQKNPTAFYLCASSILGTGPSPLHFGNGTRLTVT.

The chain links TRBV4-1 to TRBJ1-1; D is uncertain. CDR1 MGHRA and CDR2 YSYEKL come from the germline V gene. V shed 1 base and J shed 1 base, with 7 bases lying between them. CDR3 size: 14 residues. The CDR3 DNA reads as TGCGCCAGCAGCCAAGGGGCGGGGAACACTGAAGCTTTCTTT. Its protein is CASSQGAGNTEAFF.

The chain employs TRBV20-1 and TRBJ1-1; D not certain. Trimming cost V 3 bases and J 3 bases, with 11 bases left between them. This CDR3 contains 13 residues. Looked up from germline, CDR1 is DFQATT and CDR2 is SNEGSKA (reference sequence). Here the CDR3 reads CSASSGSHTEAFF. The CDR3 coding sequence is TGCAGTGCTAGTTCGGGTAGCCACACTGAAGCTTTCTTT.

The chain uses TRBV19 and TRBJ1-2, with D possibly matching TRBD1 (5 bases). V lost 1 base and J lost 8, with 14 bases in between. CDR1 and CDR2 from the germline V gene are LNHDA and SQIVND (reference sequence). This CDR3 has 14 amino acids. Here the CDR3 DNA reads TGTGCCAGTAGTATAGGCGACGGGACGGGGGGCTACACCTTC. Translation gives CASSIGDGTGGYTF.

The gene calls are TRBV6-5 and TRBJ1-2; TRBD1 aligns across 11 bases. Unmatched junction bases numbered 9, after V lost 7 bases and J lost 8 bases. CDR1 and CDR2 (germline): MNHEY, SVGAGI. The CDR3 is 14 residues long. CDR3 DNA: TGTGCCAGCACCTACGGGGGACAGGGGGGAGGCTACACCTTC. This codes for CASTYGGQGGGYTF.

This sequence joins TRBV6-6 and TRBJ1-2; D is perhaps TRBD1 (6 bases). This CDR3 has 12 residues. In germline, CDR1 is MNHNY, CDR2 SVGAGI (reference sequence). The ends were cut back, 7 bases at V and 6 bases at J, with 12 bases in the middle. The CDR3 is CASTRRQDGYTF. The CDR3 DNA reads as TGTGCCAGCACCCGGCGACAGGATGGCTACACCTTC.

This chain links TRBV7-9 with TRBJ1-1; D not resolved. Between the trimmed V and J ends, which lost 1 base and 2 bases, there was a span of 8 bases. CDR1 SEHNR and CDR2 FQNEAQ come from the germline V gene (reference sequence). CDR3 length equals 14 residues. The DNA of the CDR3 is TGTGCCAGCAGCTTAGGGGCAACCAACACTGAAGCTTTCTTT. Translated: CASSLGATNTEAFF.

A single count supports this clone. The rearrangement uses TRBV7-6 and TRBJ1-2; maybe TRBD1 (6 bases). The CDR3 contains 16 residues. CDR1 is SGHVS and CDR2 is FNYEAQ in the germline V gene. Trimming took off 0 bases at V and 6 bases at J, with 17 bases between the two ends. The CDR3 coding sequence is TGTGCCAGCAGCTTAGCGGTGCGGGAGGGGGTAAATGGCTACACCTTC. This gives the protein CASSLAVREGVNGYTF. Variable domain in full (rest from reference TRBV7-6 and TRBJ1-2): GAGVSQSPRYKVTKRGQDVALRCDPISGHVSLYWYRQALGQGPEFLTYFNYEAQQDKSGLPNDRFSAERPEGSISTLTIQRTEQRDSAMYRCASSLAVREGVNGYTFGSGTRLTVV.

The chain employs TRBV19 and TRBJ2-7; 9 positions agree with TRBD1. Losses at the gene ends were 5 bases for V and 5 bases for J; bases not matched to a gene: 10. The CDR3 sequence is 15 residues long. CDR1 is LNHDA and CDR2 is SQIVND in the germline V gene (reference sequence). In DNA, the CDR3 is TGTGCCAGTAGTCGCGGGACAGGGTCAGTCCACGAGCAGTACTTC. Translation: CASSRGTGSVHEQYF.

In its sample, this clone was seen once. CDR3 DNA sequence: TGTGCCTGGAGTGTAGGTTGGGGGATTGAATACGAAAAACTGTTTTTT. Translated: CAWSVGWGIEYEKLFF. The V call is TRBV30, the J call TRBJ1-4; perhaps TRBD1 as D (5 bases). With 0 bases removed from V and 8 bases from J, the gap between germline ends came to 19 bases. Germline V CDR1 and CDR2: GTSNPN, SVGIG (reference sequence). The CDR3 is 16 residues long.

The chain joins TRBV5-8 to TRBJ2-7; maybe TRBD1 (5 bases). The CDR3 is made up of 15 amino acids. V lost 7 bases and J 1 base, leaving 18 bases between the germline ends. Per germline, CDR1 SGHTS and CDR2 YDEGEE. CDR3 in amino acids: CASASRTRESYEQYF. The CDR3 nucleotides read TGTGCCAGCGCCTCCCGGACACGAGAATCCTACGAGCAGTACTTC. The full variable domain, completed using reference TRBV5-8 and TRBJ2-7, is EAGVTQSPTHLIKTRGQQATLRCSPISGHTSVYWYQQALGLGLQFLLWYDEGEERNRGNFPPRFSGRQFPNYSSELNVNALELEDSALYLCASASRTRESYEQYFGPGTRLTVT.

The chain joins TRBV5-8 to TRBJ1-1, with 10 bases lining up with TRBD1. CDR3 length: 14 residues. V was pared by 4 bases and J by 5 bases, with 5 bases of the junction left unmatched. Looked up from germline, CDR1 is SGHTS and CDR2 is YDEGEE. CDR3 region: CASSPWDRGTEAFF. The DNA of the CDR3 is TGTGCCAGCAGCCCTTGGGACAGGGGTACTGAAGCTTTCTTT.

The V gene is TRBV4-2, the J gene TRBJ1-2; D is unresolved. V lost 0 bases to trimming and J lost 6 bases, with 14 bases between them. Germline CDR1 LGHNA, CDR2 YNFKEQ. CDR3 length: 15 amino acids. The CDR3 DNA reads TGTGCCAGCAGCCAAGACAACTACTTAAGGGATGGCTACACCTTC. Translation gives CASSQDNYLRDGYTF.

This chain links TRBV5-4 with TRBJ2-5, with D maybe TRBD2 (6 bases). The CDR3 length is 14 residues. V shed 5 bases and J shed 1 base, with 12 bases lying between them. CDR1 is SGHNT and CDR2 is YYREEE in the germline V gene (reference sequence). The chain's CDR3 is CASSWGLLQETQYF. CDR3 in DNA: TGTGCCAGCAGTTGGGGACTTCTCCAAGAGACCCAGTACTTC.

The chain links TRBV7-4 to TRBJ1-1; D may be TRBD1 (5 bases). From germline, CDR1 is SGHVT and CDR2 SQSDAQ. The CDR3 consists of 20 residues. Trimming removed 2 bases at V and 3 bases at J, with 28 bases between. CDR3 in amino acids: CASSLKGRTRLSVRDTEAFF. CDR3 bases: TGTGCCAGCAGCTTAAAGGGACGGACCCGATTGTCAGTGAGGGACACTGAAGCTTTCTTT.

CDR3: CASSLADRGTEAFF. CDR3 bases: TGTGCCAGCAGCTTGGCAGACCGGGGCACTGAAGCTTTCTTT. V and J are TRBV5-5 and TRBJ1-1; D unresolved. Per germline, CDR1 SGHKS and CDR2 YYEKEE (reference sequence). The length of the CDR3 is 14 residues. V lost 0 bases and J lost 4, with 10 bases in between.

The chain carries TRBV27 and TRBJ2-7; D might be TRBD1 or TRBD2, each matching 5 bases. With 6 bases removed from V and 7 bases from J, the gap between germline ends came to 16 bases. The germline gives CDR1 MNHEY, CDR2 SMNVEV (reference sequence). The CDR3 loop spans 13 amino acids. The DNA for the CDR3 is TGTGCCAGCAGCCCGGGGACCGCCTGGGAGCAGTACTTC. Residues: CASSPGTAWEQYF.